This T cell receptor (beta chain) was documented in a study of blood T cell repertoires in COVID-19. Sequencing was performed with immunoSEQ multiplex PCR; in TCRdb, only in-frame clones are kept and a portion is missing. Seen here are tens of thousands of clones, over 80% observed once, and the top ten hold approximately 15%. The CDR3 is made up of 15 amino acids. The germline gives CDR1 SGHRS, CDR2 YFSETQ. J gave up 7 bases and V 0 bases, and 6 bases lay outside the gene matches. Sample: peripheral blood. The chain employs TRBV5-1 and TRBJ2-1; 8 bases line up with TRBD2. The receptor comes from a woman older than 75 with acute or convalescent COVID-19. This CDR3 is CASSLVAGGRNEQFF. DNA of the CDR3: TGCGCCAGCAGCTTGGTTGCGGGAGGTAGGAATGAGCAGTTCTTC.